This entry describes one T cell receptor (beta chain). Its antigen is undetermined. The CDR3 runs 13 residues. Trimming cost V 4 bases and J 4 bases, with 11 bases left between them. Germline V gene sequence: CDR1 SGHRS, CDR2 YFSETQ. Sampled while nominally healthy, donors likely had unrecorded immune exposures. PCR involved 60 Vbeta and 13 Jbeta primers. Generated by immunoSEQ multiplex PCR, the TCRdb table keeps only in-frame clones and is missing some. The sample includes about 55,000 clones, 78% seen only once; the top ten take roughly 1.5%. This entry comes from a study of cytomegalovirus exposure and HLA in healthy donors. Findings and caveats of the study: A further, later analysis showed that HLA-associated TCR beta chains (compared with equally common others) were more clonally expanded.

The sample taken for sequencing was PBMCs. V usage is TRBV5-1 and J usage is TRBJ1-1, with D unresolved. The sequence was collected from a female donor in good health and CMV-seronegative. This chain's CDR3 is CASSLTHGTEAFF. The DNA of the CDR3 is TGCGCCAGCAGCCTGACACATGGCACTGAAGCTTTCTTT.